This T cell receptor beta chain was sequenced for a study of graft-versus-host responses after intestinal transplantation. Germline V gene data show CDR1 as SGDLS and CDR2 as YYNGEE. This CDR3 has 15 residues. Trimming took 4 bases from V and 0 from J, leaving 13 bases between them. The method was immunoSEQ multiplex PCR; TCRdb's version includes in-frame clones alone and lacks a portion of them. The table lists some 13,000 clones, about 67% of them singletons. Researchers processed graft tissue to release intraepithelial and lamina propria lymphocytes. This specimen was ileum tissue, taken 16 days after intestinal transplant. This receptor was obtained from a human patient who received an intestinal transplant, so some T cells may come from the graft donor. The chain couples TRBV9 to TRBJ1-2; possible D gene TRBD1, 5 bases. The CDR3 protein is CASSPGDRANYGYTF. Written as DNA, the CDR3 is TGTGCCAGCAGCCCCGGAGACAGAGCTAACTATGGCTACACCTTC.